Listed below are T cell receptor beta chains from one sample, sequenced in a study of CD8 T cells in ankylosing spondylitis. MiXCR, applied by TCRdb to the 5' RACE reads, yields one record per CDR3 protein. The sample shows hundreds of thousands of distinct CDR3 sequences, 20% of them seen only once. The sample was blood, either unsorted or a sorted T cell fraction (not recorded which). These receptors were obtained from a male donor with ankylosing spondylitis or in good health (not recorded which). Both conserved end residues are part of each CDR3. D genes are given only for firm matches. Clone sizes are given selectively: once, few, many, or a class where the clone is expanded.

d_gene | abundance | j_gene | v_gene | CDR3aa | CDR3nt
- | - | TRBJ1-1 | TRBV10-3 | CAIRNSGTTEAFF | TGTGCCATCAGAAACTCCGGGACCACTGAAGCTTTCTTT
- | many | TRBJ2-1 | TRBV20-1 | CSARDWQTQIEQFF | TGCAGTGCTAGAGATTGGCAGACCCAAATTGAGCAGTTCTTC
TRBD1 | many | TRBJ2-1 | TRBV12-3/TRBV12-4 | CASSLQGGHNEQFF | TGCGCCAGCAGCTTACAGGGGGGTCACAATGAGCAGTTCTTC
- | few | TRBJ2-3 | TRBV7-3 | CASSPLPGSPDTQYF | TGTGCCAGCAGCCCCCTCCCAGGGAGCCCAGATACGCAGTATTTT
- | few | TRBJ1-1 | TRBV4-1 | CASSQDGVSNTEAFF | TGCGCCAGCAGCCAAGATGGGGTTTCGAACACTGAAGCTTTCTTT
- | few | TRBJ1-5 | TRBV6-1 | CASAVRRGGNQPQHF | TGTGCCAGTGCGGTGAGGAGGGGTGGCAATCAGCCCCAGCATTTT
- | many | TRBJ2-2 | TRBV5-1 | CASSLTRSGFPGELFF | TGCGCCAGCAGCCTGACTAGGAGTGGATTTCCCGGGGAGCTGTTTTTT
TRBD1 | - | TRBJ2-2 | TRBV7-7 | CASSLDSGGFTGELFF | TGTGCCAGCAGCTTAGACTCAGGGGGCTTTACCGGGGAGCTGTTTTTT
- | - | TRBJ1-1 | TRBV5-4 | CASSANEGVLNTEAFF | TGTGCCAGCAGTGCCAATGAGGGTGTTTTGAACACTGAAGCTTTCTTT
- | few | TRBJ1-6 | TRBV7-9 | CASSLVVPYSPLHF | TGTGCCAGCAGCTTAGTCGTCCCCTATTCACCCCTCCACTTT
TRBD2 | - | TRBJ2-6 | TRBV5-1 | CASSAGGSNVLTF | TGCGCCAGCAGCGCGGGGGGTTCCAACGTCCTGACTTTC
TRBD2 | few | TRBJ2-1 | TRBV7-3 | CASSPLAAVYNEQFF | TGTGCCAGCAGCCCACTAGCGGCGGTCTACAATGAGCAGTTCTTC
- | few | TRBJ2-2 | TRBV7-7 | CASSSRDPPNTGELFF | TGTGCTAGCAGCTCCCGGGACCCCCCGAACACCGGGGAGCTGTTTTTT
- | few | TRBJ2-2 | TRBV4-2 | CASSQDWTITGELFF | TGTGCCAGCAGCCAAGATTGGACTATCACCGGGGAGCTGTTTTTT
TRBD2 | - | TRBJ2-2 | TRBV12-3/TRBV12-4 | CASSLVSLAVITGELFF | TGTGCCAGCAGTTTAGTTTCCCTAGCGGTCATCACCGGGGAGCTGTTTTTT
- | few | TRBJ2-1 | TRBV9 | CASSGSIANEQFF | TGTGCCAGCAGCGGGTCGATAGCGAATGAGCAGTTCTTC
- | few | TRBJ2-1 | TRBV14 | CASSLDYSTGEQFF | TGTGCCAGCAGCCTGGACTATAGCACGGGTGAGCAGTTCTTC
- | few | TRBJ1-1 | TRBV6-1 | CAGGNRLNTEAFF | TGTGCCGGGGGGAACAGGTTGAACACTGAAGCTTTCTTT
- | few | TRBJ1-4 | TRBV2 | CASSVTARNEKLFF | TGTGCCAGCAGTGTGACAGCCCGTAATGAAAAACTGTTTTTT
- | - | TRBJ2-1 | TRBV5-1 | CASSLDGDLQFF | TGCGCCAGCAGCTTGGACGGGGATTTGCAGTTCTTC
- | few | TRBJ2-2 | TRBV15 | CATSRDLVGDTGELFF | TGTGCCACCAGCAGAGATCTAGTAGGGGACACCGGGGAGCTGTTTTTT
- | many | TRBJ2-5 | TRBV20-1 | CSARAGKTQYF | TGCAGTGCTAGAGCGGGGAAGACCCAGTACTTC
TRBD1 | - | TRBJ1-2 | TRBV5-6 | CASSLAIGRQGYGYTF | TGTGCCAGCAGCTTGGCCATAGGTCGACAGGGCTATGGCTACACCTTC
TRBD1 | many | TRBJ2-1 | TRBV27 | CASSVKRTGEQFF | TGTGCCAGCAGTGTAAAGAGGACAGGCGAGCAGTTCTTC
- | few | TRBJ2-1 | TRBV28 | CASTQTAEQFF | TGTGCCAGCACCCAGACGGCTGAGCAGTTCTTC
TRBD2 | - | TRBJ2-5 | TRBV3-1 | CASCQASGTVETQYF | TGTGCCAGCTGCCAAGCTAGCGGGACAGTGGAGACCCAGTACTTC
TRBD2 | - | TRBJ2-3 | TRBV2 | CASIAGEPTDTQYF | TGTGCCAGCATAGCGGGAGAACCCACAGATACGCAGTATTTT
TRBD2 | - | TRBJ2-1 | TRBV5-1 | CASSLLGSGGTYNEQFF | TGCGCCAGCAGCCTATTGGGTAGCGGGGGAACCTACAATGAGCAGTTCTTC
TRBD1 | - | TRBJ2-1 | TRBV5-6 | CASSLPGQGLGEQFF | TGTGCCAGCAGCTTGCCAGGACAGGGTCTGGGGGAGCAGTTCTTC
TRBD1 | few | TRBJ2-1 | TRBV6-1 | CASSEARGPPRNEQFF | TGTGCCAGCAGTGAGGCTAGGGGGCCGCCCAGGAATGAGCAGTTCTTC
- | many | TRBJ2-2 | TRBV6-1 | CASSDNPGTGELFF | TGTGCCAGCAGTGACAATCCAGGCACCGGGGAGCTGTTTTTT
- | few | TRBJ2-3 | TRBV29-1 | CSVNPPRSPDTQYF | TGCAGCGTTAATCCACCGAGGTCCCCAGATACGCAGTATTTT
TRBD2 | - | TRBJ2-1 | TRBV4-1 | CASSPLRLLAGDPYNEQFF | TGCGCCAGCAGCCCCCTGAGGTTACTAGCGGGGGACCCGTACAATGAGCAGTTCTTC
- | - | TRBJ2-5 | TRBV18 | CASSPTYGDIQETQYF | TGTGCCAGCTCACCAACGTATGGGGACATACAAGAGACCCAGTACTTC
TRBD1 | few | TRBJ2-5 | TRBV10-3 | CAISDRDREPQETQYF | TGTGCCATCAGTGACAGGGACAGAGAACCCCAAGAGACCCAGTACTTC
- | few | TRBJ2-1 | TRBV28 | CASSSVRIQYEQFF | TGTGCCAGCAGTTCCGTAAGGATACAATATGAGCAGTTCTTC
TRBD1 | - | TRBJ2-5 | TRBV10-3 | CAISGGQGETQYF | TGTGCCATCAGTGGAGGACAGGGTGAGACCCAGTACTTC
- | few | TRBJ2-3 | TRBV29-1 | CSVAGGSTDTQYF | TGCAGCGTTGCTGGGGGGAGCACAGATACGCAGTATTTT
- | many | TRBJ1-3 | TRBV10-3 | CAVTGDSSGNTIYF | TGTGCCGTCACAGGTGATAGCTCTGGAAACACCATATATTTT
- | many | TRBJ2-2 | TRBV29-1 | CSVLITGAVGELFF | TGCAGCGTCCTCATTACGGGGGCCGTCGGGGAGCTGTTTTTT
- | few | TRBJ1-4 | TRBV15 | CATSRVKGEKLFF | TGTGCCACCAGCAGAGTGAAGGGTGAAAAACTGTTTTTT
TRBD2 | - | TRBJ2-3 | TRBV27 | CASRGASGRGTDTQYF | TGTGCCAGCAGGGGGGCTAGCGGGAGAGGAACAGATACGCAGTATTTT
- | - | TRBJ2-3 | TRBV10-3 | CTISESEGRTDTQYF | TGTACCATCAGTGAGTCAGAGGGTCGCACAGATACGCAGTATTTT
- | few | TRBJ1-1 | TRBV12-3/TRBV12-4 | CASSLVMRTEAFF | TGTGCCAGCAGCCTAGTCATGCGGACTGAAGCTTTCTTT
TRBD1 | many | TRBJ2-1 | TRBV9 | CASSVGFGQGNEQFF | TGTGCCAGCAGCGTAGGATTCGGACAGGGCAATGAGCAGTTCTTC
- | - | TRBJ1-2 | TRBV21-1 | CASSNRTALGGGYTF | TGTGCCAGCAGCAATCGGACCGCCCTGGGAGGTGGCTACACCTTC
- | - | TRBJ2-6 | TRBV10-3 | CATQLFAGANVLTF | TGTGCCACCCAGTTGTTCGCCGGGGCCAACGTCCTGACTTTC
- | - | TRBJ2-1 | TRBV20-1 | CSARGPAYNEQFF | TGCAGTGCTAGAGGCCCCGCATACAATGAGCAGTTCTTC
- | - | TRBJ2-3 | TRBV3-1 | CASSQKIQGRTDTQYF | TGTGCCAGCAGCCAAAAAATACAGGGTCGTACAGATACGCAGTATTTT
TRBD1 | many | TRBJ2-4 | TRBV29-1 | CSVVTGTGDLAKNIQYF | TGCAGCGTTGTTACCGGGACAGGGGACCTAGCCAAAAACATTCAGTACTTC
TRBD1 | many | TRBJ2-1 | TRBV10-3 | CASTQGIEQFF | TGTGCCAGTACACAGGGGATTGAGCAGTTCTTC
- | few | TRBJ1-4 | TRBV30 | CAWSVGTSARAEKLFF | TGTGCCTGGAGTGTAGGGACCTCCGCCAGGGCTGAAAAACTGTTTTTT
- | few | TRBJ1-2 | TRBV29-1 | CSVSDSYGYTF | TGCAGCGTTTCCGACAGTTATGGCTACACCTTC
TRBD1 | - | TRBJ1-2 | TRBV3-1 | CASSQLQGARGYTF | TGTGCCAGCAGCCAACTACAGGGGGCGCGGGGCTACACCTTC
- | - | TRBJ1-5 | TRBV29-1 | CSVGAGDQPQHF | TGCAGCGTTGGGGCAGGGGATCAGCCCCAGCATTTT
- | - | TRBJ2-2 | TRBV30 | CAWISNTGELFF | TGTGCCTGGATATCGAACACCGGGGAGCTGTTTTTT
TRBD2 | many | TRBJ2-5 | TRBV20-1 | CSARTPTSGGGTQYF | TGCAGTGCTAGAACTCCGACTAGCGGTGGGGGGACCCAGTACTTC
TRBD2 | - | TRBJ2-5 | TRBV20-1 | CSADPSGRGQETQYF | TGCAGTGCTGACCCTAGCGGGAGGGGCCAAGAGACCCAGTACTTC